These 17 T cell receptor beta chains were all obtained from the same sample, sequenced in a study of blood T cell repertoires in COVID-19 (dated by TCRdb to about 2020). The library was generated by the immunoSEQ multiplex PCR assay. Here the immuneACCESS table is served through TCRdb, limited to in-frame sequences with V and J called. Missing clones are a known gap in these copies; in checked studies unresolved V genes cover under half, and the rest lacks a known reason. The sample table lists nearly 300,000 clones, around 89% of them with a count of one. The ten biggest clones cover under 8% of the sample. The sample consisted of peripheral blood. Receptors were obtained from a woman in her twenties or thirties who had recovered from COVID-19.

J is TRBJ1-1 and V is TRBV5-8; 11 bases fit TRBD1. Unmatched junction bases numbered 5, after V lost 4 bases and J lost 0 bases. Germline V lookup: CDR1 SGHTS, CDR2 YDEGEE. The CDR3 is 16 residues long. CDR3 region: CASSRDRGIVNTEAFF. CDR3 sequence (DNA): TGTGCCAGCAGCCGGGACAGGGGGATTGTGAACACTGAAGCTTTCTTT.

The chain combines TRBV7-2 with TRBJ1-5; no firm D call. The CDR3 consists of 16 residues. Per germline, CDR1 SGHTA and CDR2 FQGNSA. The V end was cut by 1 base, the J end by 6 bases, with 16 bases between. The CDR3 protein is CASSLESGGVGQPQHF. The CDR3 nucleotides read TGTGCCAGCAGCTTAGAGTCTGGAGGAGTGGGTCAGCCCCAGCATTTT.

V gene TRBV9 combines with J gene TRBJ2-7; 7 nucleotides line up with TRBD1. The CDR3 runs 15 residues. Losses at the gene ends were 2 bases for V and 3 bases for J; bases not matched to a gene: 8. Germline CDR1 reads SGDLS; CDR2 reads YYNGEE. The CDR3, as DNA: TGTGCCAGCAGCGTTCGACAGGGCTATAGCTACGAGCAGTACTTC. Encoded protein: CASSVRQGYSYEQYF.

The chain couples TRBV5-1 to TRBJ2-2; 10 positions match TRBD2. The CDR3 has 16 residues. V dropped 0 bases and J dropped 6; count of bases not matched to a gene: 5. Germline CDR1 is SGHRS and CDR2 is YFSETQ. Here the CDR3 DNA reads TGCGCCAGCAGCTTGGAGGGACTAGCGTCAGCCGGGGAGCTGTTTTTT. This sequence encodes CASSLEGLASAGELFF.

The rearrangement uses TRBV6-5 and TRBJ1-6, with no clear D. CDR1 is MNHEY and CDR2 is SVGAGI in the germline V gene. V lost 6 bases and J lost 3, with 12 bases in between. CDR3 length: 15 amino acids. The CDR3 is CASREGGLYNSPLHF. DNA of the CDR3: TGTGCCAGCAGGGAGGGAGGCCTCTATAATTCACCCCTCCACTTT.

This sequence joins TRBV19 and TRBJ1-4; TRBD1 matches at 7 bases. V lost 6 bases, J lost 8 bases, and 3 bases stayed unmatched. Germline lookup yields CDR1 LNHDA and CDR2 SQIVND (reference sequence). The CDR3 runs to 12 residues. The CDR3 DNA is TGTGCCAGTAGAGGCAGGGGGGAAAAACTGTTTTTT. It specifies CASRGRGEKLFF.

The V call is TRBV7-2, the J call TRBJ2-3; no clear D gene. The CDR3 is 14 residues long. The V gene's germline CDR1 is SGHTA and CDR2 FQGNSA. The germline V and J ends were trimmed by 2 bases and 4 bases, with 10 bases remaining between them. The CDR3 region has the DNA TGTGCCAGCAGCTTATACCTGGGCCCAGATACGCAGTATTTT. This encodes CASSLYLGPDTQYF.

CDR3 nucleotides: TGTGCCAGCAGTTACCCCAACAGGGGGGGAGATGAGGCTTTCTTT. It yields the protein CASSYPNRGGDEAFF. This chain joins TRBV6-6 and TRBJ1-1; 8 bases map to TRBD1. Looked up from germline, CDR1 is MNHNY and CDR2 is SVGAGI (reference sequence). The CDR3 runs to 15 residues. V lost 2 bases, J lost 11 bases, and 13 bases stayed unmatched.

The chain is built from TRBV5-1 and TRBJ1-1; D gene ambiguous. Germline V gives CDR1 SGHRS, CDR2 YFSETQ. V gave up 2 bases and J gave up 3 bases, with 14 bases separating them. The CDR3 contains 15 residues. The CDR3 loop is CASSFFGNLDTEAFF. Written as DNA, the CDR3 is TGCGCCAGCAGCTTTTTTGGCAACCTTGACACTGAAGCTTTCTTT.

The V gene is TRBV20-1, the J gene TRBJ1-1; D unresolved. V gave up 0 bases and J gave up 10 bases, with 9 bases separating them. The germline V gene encodes CDR1 DFQATT and CDR2 SNEGSKA (reference sequence). The CDR3 spans 11 residues. CDR3 residues: CSARDPPGAFF. The DNA for the CDR3 is TGCAGTGCTAGAGATCCCCCGGGAGCTTTCTTT.

The genes are TRBV15 and TRBJ1-5; D call uncertain. Trimming left V 1 base short and J 2 bases short, with 9 bases between. Germline CDR1 LNHNV, CDR2 YYDKDF (reference sequence). There are 15 residues in the CDR3. CDR3 region: CATSRAPGGNQPQHF. The CDR3 coding sequence is TGTGCCACCAGCAGAGCGCCCGGGGGCAATCAGCCCCAGCATTTT.

The chain links TRBV2 to TRBJ2-5; D is possibly TRBD1 or TRBD2 (5 bases each). Germline values: CDR1 SNHLY, CDR2 FYNNEI. The V gene lost 8 bases and the J gene lost 5 bases, with 21 bases spanning the gap. The CDR3 extends over 15 amino acids. The CDR3 loop reads CASGGTAVGVETQYF. The CDR3 DNA sequence: TGTGCCAGCGGTGGGACGGCAGTGGGAGTGGAGACCCAGTACTTC.

The chain carries TRBV2 and TRBJ2-5, with D unclear. CDR1 is SNHLY and CDR2 is FYNNEI in the germline V gene. There are 11 residues in the CDR3. V dropped 6 bases and J dropped 4 bases, with 6 bases sitting between them. The CDR3 reads CASRRSETQYF. CDR3 nucleotide sequence: TGTGCCAGCAGGCGCTCAGAGACCCAGTACTTC.

J is TRBJ2-5 and V is TRBV6-1; TRBD1 aligns across 7 bases. CDR3 length: 13 amino acids. Losses at the gene ends were 2 bases for V and 5 bases for J; bases not matched to a gene: 2. Per the germline V gene, CDR1 is MNHNS and CDR2 is SASEGT. The chain's CDR3 is CASSERGLETQYF. CDR3 nucleotide sequence: TGTGCCAGCAGTGAAAGGGGGCTGGAGACCCAGTACTTC.

The CDR3 spells CASSLRTPPDTQYF. The CDR3 DNA reads as TGCGCCAGCAGCTTGCGGACACCGCCAGATACGCAGTATTTT. This chain uses TRBV5-1 with TRBJ2-3, with D perhaps TRBD1 (5 bases). The ends were cut back, 1 base at V and 4 bases at J, with 10 bases in the middle. CDR1 and CDR2 (germline): SGHRS, YFSETQ. The length of the CDR3 is 14 residues.

The chain links TRBV9 to TRBJ2-5, with D possibly TRBD2 on 6 matching bases. This CDR3 region has 16 residues. Germline values: CDR1 SGDLS, CDR2 YYNGEE. V gave up 0 bases and J gave up 2 bases, with 14 bases separating them. In DNA, the CDR3 is TGTGCCAGCAGCGTAGGACCGGGGGTTCTTCAAGAGACCCAGTACTTC. Translating it yields CASSVGPGVLQETQYF.

This rearrangement joins TRBV28 to TRBJ1-1; 10 nucleotides line up with TRBD1. The ends lost 4 bases at V and 5 bases at J; junction bases unmatched: 4. Germline lookup yields CDR1 MDHEN and CDR2 SYDVKM. The CDR3 is 14 residues long. The CDR3 spells CASSYGDRGTEAFF. CDR3 DNA sequence: TGTGCCAGCAGTTACGGGGACAGGGGTACTGAAGCTTTCTTT.